The 24 T cell receptor beta chains presented below share a single source sample, sequenced in a study of tumor-infiltrating lymphocytes in primary liver carcinoma. Both RNA and DNA were isolated together from approximately 20-30 mg of bulk tissue that had not been sorted. Synthesis of TCR beta cDNA was carried out from about 500 ng total RNA with a constant-region primer. Amplification in three nested multiplex PCR rounds with slightly modified ARM-PCR gave rise to TCR beta libraries. It was with TRBV1-TRBV30 forward primers and a C-beta reverse primer that the first two PCR rounds were run, at 10 to 11 cycles each. TCRdb re-called the multiplex PCR reads with MiXCR, one entry per CDR3 protein. The sample records roughly 78,000 distinct CDR3 sequences, 65% to 75% being singletons. Sequenced sample: liver tumor tissue from sampling region 4. Regarding subset: tumor region T4, right-lateral pole. These receptors originate from a woman between 55 and 75 years old with primary liver carcinoma and hepatitis B virus infection.

The V gene is TRBV28, the J gene TRBJ2-7, with D hard to call. Deletions cut 4 bases from V and 4 bases from J, with 5 bases between. The germline gives CDR1 MDHEN, CDR2 SYDVKM. The CDR3 sequence is 11 residues long. The CDR3 DNA reads as TGTGCCAGCAGTTCAGGATACGAGCAGTACTTC. This codes for CASSSGYEQYF.

The chain recombines TRBV6-9 with TRBJ2-4; 9 positions agree with TRBD2. Per germline, CDR1 MNHGY and CDR2 SVAAGI. This CDR3 region has 15 residues. With V trimmed by 9 bases and J by 2 bases, 8 bases remained unmatched. Here the CDR3 reads CAREVAGVPKNIQYF. CDR3 nucleotide sequence: TGTGCCAGAGAAGTAGCGGGAGTACCCAAAAACATTCAGTACTTC.

The V call is TRBV29-1, the J call TRBJ1-1; maybe TRBD1 (5 bases). This CDR3 is built from 12 residues. Germline CDR1 SQVTM, CDR2 ANQGSEA. CDR3 sequence: CSVQGRATEAFF. DNA for the CDR3: TGCAGTGTTCAGGGAAGGGCCACTGAAGCTTTCTTT.

This clonotype has a count of ten or more. This chain joins TRBV12-5 and TRBJ2-5, with D perhaps assigned TRBD1 or TRBD2 (5 bases each). The germline V gene has CDR1 LGHNT and CDR2 FRNRAP. The V and J ends lost 3 bases and 4 bases respectively, with 9 bases between them. This CDR3 has 13 residues. CDR3 region: CASGFWGTETQYF. In nucleotides, the CDR3 is TGTGCTAGTGGTTTCTGGGGGACAGAGACCCAGTACTTC.

Details on this clonotype: In this CDR3 the conserved last residue, phenylalanine or tryptophan, is missing, so a read error is likely. The chain couples TRBV5-1 to TRBJ2-3; 11 nucleotides agree with TRBD2. In germline, CDR1 is SGHRS, CDR2 YFSETQ. This CDR3 has 15 residues. V shed 8 bases and J 4 bases; nucleotides not matched to a gene: 9. The CDR3 region is CASATSGSLPDTQYY. CDR3 DNA sequence: TGCGCCAGTGCTACTAGCGGGAGTCTCCCAGATACGCAGTATTAT.

This clonotype is a singleton in its sample. A much larger clone is a single base away; this may be a read error. The chain joins TRBV28 to TRBJ2-3; 9 positions match TRBD1. This CDR3 has 12 amino acids. The V gene end was trimmed by 7 bases and the J gene end by 14 bases; junction bases not matched to a gene: 10. Germline CDR1 and CDR2: MDHEN and SYDVKM. The CDR3 DNA reads as TGTGCCAGCATCTCCCTCCGGGACAGGGCGTATTTT. Encoded protein: CASISLRDRAYF.

This clonotype was seen only once. A read error may explain this, as a much larger clone is one base away. This rearrangement joins TRBV28 to TRBJ2-5; D remains unclear. Germline CDR1 is MDHEN and CDR2 is SYDVKM. The CDR3 spans 11 residues. The CDR3 sequence is CAISLGQTQYF. The CDR3, as DNA: TGTGCCATCAGTTTAGGGCAGACCCAGTACTTC.

Comment on this clonotype: A much larger clone sits a single nucleotide away, making a read error possible. The chain uses TRBV7-9 and TRBJ1-4; D is unresolved. The CDR3 has 13 amino acids. V was trimmed by 11 bases and J by 3 bases, leaving 13 bases between them. CDR1 and CDR2 from the germline V gene are SEHNR and FQNEAQ (reference sequence). The CDR3 region is CACKFGPNEKLFF. The CDR3 nucleotides are TGTGCCTGCAAATTCGGCCCTAATGAAAAACTGTTTTTT.

Notes on this clonotype: Because it lacks the conserved phenylalanine or tryptophan at the end, this CDR3 is likely a read error. The genes are TRBV6-5 and TRBJ2-7; D is possibly TRBD1 (6 bases). The V end was cut by 5 bases, the J end by 6 bases, with 17 bases between. Germline loops: CDR1 MNHEY, CDR2 SVGAGI. There are 14 residues in the CDR3. DNA of the CDR3: TGTGCCAGCAGTGGAGACAGGATGCAGGGCGAGCAGTACCTC. Translating it yields CASSGDRMQGEQYL.

This clonotype was seen ten or more times. The chain has TRBV6-6 and TRBJ2-1; 7 bases line up with TRBD1. CDR1 is MNHNY, CDR2 SVGAGI, per germline (reference sequence). V was clipped by 2 bases and J by 6 bases; unmatched bases: 13. The CDR3 loop spans 17 amino acids. DNA of the CDR3: TGTGCCAGCAGTTACCGGCTCCGGACAGGCACAGGCAATGAGCAGTTCTTC. It translates to CASSYRLRTGTGNEQFF.

Concerning this clonotype: Sequence at one end of the junction differs from germline and may be a read error. This chain joins TRBV6-5 and TRBJ1-1; the D gene is possibly TRBD1 (6 bases). From germline, CDR1 is MNHEY and CDR2 SVGAGI. CDR3 size: 13 residues. The CDR3 sequence is CASSRDINTGAFF. The CDR3 DNA is TGTGCCAGTAGTCGGGACATCAACACTGGAGCTTTCTTT.

V usage is TRBV29-1 and J usage is TRBJ2-1; 9 nucleotides match TRBD2. Germline V CDR1 and CDR2: SQVTM, ANQGSEA. The V segment lost 8 bases and the J segment 7 bases; nucleotides outside the gene matches: 12. This CDR3 spans 14 amino acids. The CDR3 loop reads CSTTRGGGGNEQFF. For the CDR3, the DNA is TGCAGCACCACCAGGGGCGGGGGGGGGAATGAGCAGTTCTTC.

To note about this clonotype: The junction shows a germline mismatch at one end, possibly a read error. V is TRBV6-5 and J is TRBJ2-3; weak D call: TRBD2 (7 bases). The CDR3 is 14 amino acids. Germline V CDR1 and CDR2: MNHEY, SVGAGI. The CDR3 nucleotides are TGTGCCAGCAGGGGAGGGGGGCGCGCAGATACGCGGTATTTT. This gives the protein CASRGGGRADTRYF.

A note on this clonotype: A much larger clone differs from this one at a single base, so this may be a read error. The gene calls are TRBV6-5 and TRBJ2-5; 12 bases are shared with TRBD2. CDR1 and CDR2 from the germline V gene are MNHEY and SVGAGI. The CDR3 runs 16 residues. The J segment lost 5 bases and the V segment lost 6 bases, leaving 10 bases of the junction unmatched. The CDR3, as DNA: TGTGCCAGCAGCAGACTAGCGGGAGTAAGGAGGGAGACCCAGTACTTC. It codes for CASSRLAGVRRETQYF.

At least ten counts were recorded for this clonotype. The V gene is TRBV29-1, the J gene TRBJ1-3, with D possibly matching TRBD1 (5 bases). Trimming took off 4 bases at V and 4 bases at J, with 11 bases between the two ends. This CDR3 is 13 amino acids long. Germline CDR1 SQVTM, CDR2 ANQGSEA. The DNA of the CDR3 is TGCAGCGTTGTTCCAGGGAACGGAAACACCATATATTTT. Its translation: CSVVPGNGNTIYF.

This clonotype was detected only once. The junction departs from germline at one end; a sequencing error may be responsible. V usage is TRBV6-6 and J usage is TRBJ2-1; no clear D. CDR1 and CDR2 from the germline V gene are MNHNY and SVGAGI (reference sequence). The CDR3 is 12 residues long. Written as DNA, the CDR3 is TGTGCCAACAGTTGCTCGGGTGCTGAGCAGTCCTTC. Translating it yields CANSCSGAEQSF.

A word on this clonotype: One end of the junction fails to match germline, which may point to a read error. The chain combines TRBV11-2 with TRBJ2-3; D unclear. In germline, CDR1 is SGHAT, CDR2 FQNNGV. This CDR3 region has 12 residues. The CDR3 is CANSPRTDTQYF. CDR3 coding DNA: TGTGCCAACAGCCCCCGGACGGATACGCAGTATTTT.

Worth noting for this clonotype: The junction and the germline gene differ at one end; a read error may be behind it. This chain uses TRBV11-2 with TRBJ2-7; D call uncertain. CDR3 size: 12 residues. Germline CDR1 reads SGHAT; CDR2 reads FQNNGV. The CDR3 spells CASSHTGREHYF. As DNA, the CDR3 is TGTGCCAGCAGCCACACTGGACGCGAGCATTACTTC.

In the case of this clonotype: Here the CDR3 omits its conserved ending phenylalanine or tryptophan, so a read error is the likely source. This chain uses TRBV11-3 with TRBJ2-7; 11 nucleotides line up with TRBD2. Germline V gives CDR1 SGHNT, CDR2 YENEEA. This CDR3 is 20 amino acids long. The chain's CDR3 is CANSLEASGRHLRTTYEQYL. The DNA for the CDR3 is TGTGCCAACAGCTTAGAAGCTAGCGGGAGGCATCTTCGGACAACCTACGAGCAGTACTTA.

Points on this clonotype: A junction boundary mismatches the germline segment, possibly from a read error. V gene TRBV12-3 or TRBV12-4 combines with J gene TRBJ1-5; D is possibly TRBD1 (5 bases). CDR3 length: 15 residues. The CDR3 DNA follows: TGTGCCAGCAGCCCCGGGGCGGTGAGCAATCAGACCCAGCATTTT. It yields the protein CASSPGAVSNQTQHF.

As to this clonotype: Sequence at one end of the junction differs from germline and may be a read error. This chain joins TRBV11-3 and TRBJ2-3; D call uncertain. Looked up from germline, CDR1 is SGHNT and CDR2 is YENEEA. The CDR3 consists of 17 residues. This CDR3 is CGSSLSFRPLWTDTQYF. The CDR3 coding sequence is TGTGGCAGCAGCTTATCGTTTCGGCCGTTATGGACAGATACGCAGTATTTT.

The chain joins TRBV11-2 to TRBJ2-5, with a possible D match to TRBD1 (5 bases). Germline CDR1 is SGHAT and CDR2 is FQNNGV. Trimming took off 6 bases at V and 5 bases at J, with 19 bases between the two ends. The CDR3 loop spans 15 amino acids. CDR3 DNA sequence: TGTGCCAGCAGATTGGGGCTGGGATCACATGAGACCCAGTACTTC. Residues: CASRLGLGSHETQYF.

This clonotype was counted ten times or more. The chain is built from TRBV6-5 and TRBJ2-5, with 12 nucleotides matching TRBD2. V dropped 2 bases and J dropped 8; count of bases not matched to a gene: 6. Germline CDR1 reads MNHEY; CDR2 reads SVGAGI. This CDR3 region has 15 residues. The CDR3 sequence: CASSYEGLAGSTQYF. The CDR3 nucleotides are TGTGCCAGCAGTTACGAAGGACTAGCGGGATCAACCCAGTACTTC.

This clonotype was picked up many times. This chain links TRBV5-1 with TRBJ2-2, with D perhaps given as TRBD1 or TRBD2 (5 bases each). The V end lost 0 bases, the J end lost 0 bases, and 9 bases lay between the germline ends. Germline V gene data show CDR1 as SGHRS and CDR2 as YFSETQ. CDR3 length: 16 amino acids. CDR3 sequence (DNA): TGCGCCAGCAGCTTGGGGCAGGGAGCGAACACCGGGGAGCTGTTTTTT. Amino acid sequence: CASSLGQGANTGELFF. The whole variable domain, filled in from reference TRBV5-1 and TRBJ2-2, reads KAGVTQTPRYLIKTRGQQVTLSCSPISGHRSVSWYQQTPGQGLQFLFEYFSETQRNKGNFPGRFSGRQFSNSRSEMNVSTLELGDSALYLCASSLGQGANTGELFFGEGSRLTVL.